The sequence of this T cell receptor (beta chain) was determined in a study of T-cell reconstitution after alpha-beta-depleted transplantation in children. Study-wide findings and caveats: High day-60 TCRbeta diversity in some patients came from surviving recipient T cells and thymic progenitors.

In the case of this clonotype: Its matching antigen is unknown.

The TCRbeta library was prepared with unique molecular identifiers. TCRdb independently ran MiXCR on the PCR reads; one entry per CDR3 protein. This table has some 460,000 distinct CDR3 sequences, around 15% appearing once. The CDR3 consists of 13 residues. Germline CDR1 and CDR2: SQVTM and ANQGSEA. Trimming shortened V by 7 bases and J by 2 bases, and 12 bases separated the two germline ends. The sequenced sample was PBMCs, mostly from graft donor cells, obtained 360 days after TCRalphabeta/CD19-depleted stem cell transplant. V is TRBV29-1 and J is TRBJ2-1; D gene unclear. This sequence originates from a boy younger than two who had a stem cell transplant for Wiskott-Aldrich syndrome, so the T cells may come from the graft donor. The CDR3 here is CSGCVSTYNEQFF. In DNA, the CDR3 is TGCAGCGGGTGCGTGAGTACCTACAATGAGCAGTTCTTC.